This T cell receptor (beta chain) appears in the sequencing data of a study of a mutant IDH1 vaccine in newly diagnosed glioma. Findings and caveats of the study: The occurrence of vaccine-induced immune responses was seen in around 92% of patients.

Produced via immunoSEQ multiplex PCR; TCRdb's table is partial and in-frame only. The repertoire has about 54,000 clones, about 81% of them found once; the top ten carry around 3.4%. Germline assignment: CDR1 SGDLS and CDR2 YYNGEE. The length of the CDR3 is 16 residues. V was shortened by 3 bases and J by 0 bases, with 15 bases between the two germline ends. As concerns this clone: Its antigen is still unknown.

Time point noted: week 5, during vaccination. A 20-mer mutant IDH1 peptide at 300 ug was injected subcutaneously with topical imiquimod. The genes are TRBV9 and TRBJ1-1, with D unresolved. This clonotype was obtained from a man aged 25 to 40 with glioma. The sequencing used PBMCs, collected from a glioma patient whose treatment included an IDH1 peptide vaccine. CDR3 sequence: CASSAQAQSMNTEAFF. CDR3 nucleotide sequence: TGTGCCAGCAGCGCGCAAGCACAAAGCATGAACACTGAAGCTTTCTTT.